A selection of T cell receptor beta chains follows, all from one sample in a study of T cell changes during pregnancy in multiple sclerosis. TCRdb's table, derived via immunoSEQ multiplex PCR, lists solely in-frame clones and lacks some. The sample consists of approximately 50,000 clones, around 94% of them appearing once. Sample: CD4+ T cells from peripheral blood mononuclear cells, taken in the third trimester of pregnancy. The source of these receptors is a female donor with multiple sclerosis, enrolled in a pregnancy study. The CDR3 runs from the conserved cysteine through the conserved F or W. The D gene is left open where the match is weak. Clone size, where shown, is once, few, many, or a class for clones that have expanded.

DNA: TGTGCCAGCAGCCCTAACTCGGGTGGCTACACCTTC
CDR3: CASSPNSGGYTF
V: TRBV9
J: TRBJ1-2
size: once
D: NA

DNA: TGTGCCAGCAGTTACTCAGAGGGGGCGCAATTTGGCTACACCTTC
CDR3: CASSYSEGAQFGYTF
V: TRBV6-5
J: TRBJ1-2
size: NA
D: TRBD1

DNA: TGTGCCAGTAGTATCACAGGGGATCCCAGCACAGATACGCAGTATTTT
CDR3: CASSITGDPSTDTQYF
V: TRBV19
J: TRBJ2-3
size: NA
D: TRBD1

DNA: TGTGCCAGTAGTATCCCGGCGGGGTTGGCAGATACGCAGTATTTT
CDR3: CASSIPAGLADTQYF
V: TRBV19
J: TRBJ2-3
size: NA
D: NA

DNA: TGTGCCAGCAGCTTAGGTAGCGGGGGGGCCACAGATACGCAGTATTTT
CDR3: CASSLGSGGATDTQYF
V: TRBV7-7
J: TRBJ2-3
size: NA
D: TRBD2

DNA: TGTGCCAGCAGTTACTCGACAGGGCCAGATACGCAGTATTTT
CDR3: CASSYSTGPDTQYF
V: TRBV6-6
J: TRBJ2-3
size: NA
D: TRBD1

DNA: TGTGCCAGCAGTTGGGGCCGTCATAGCGGGAGGGCCGGGGAGCTGTTTTTT
CDR3: CASSWGRHSGRAGELFF
V: TRBV28
J: TRBJ2-2
size: NA
D: TRBD2

DNA: TGTGCCAGCAGTGACCCGAACGGAGCCAAAAACATTCAGTACTTC
CDR3: CASSDPNGAKNIQYF
V: TRBV6-4
J: TRBJ2-4
size: once
D: NA

DNA: TGTGCCAGTGAACTAGCGGCAGATACGCAGTATTTT
CDR3: CASELAADTQYF
V: TRBV11-2
J: TRBJ2-3
size: NA
D: TRBD2

DNA: TGTGCCAGCAGTTACAGGGGGCTCGGAGATACGCAGTATTTT
CDR3: CASSYRGLGDTQYF
V: TRBV7-2
J: TRBJ2-3
size: NA
D: TRBD1

DNA: TGTGCCAGCAGCTACCCCGGGACAGCCTACACTGAAGCTTTCTTT
CDR3: CASSYPGTAYTEAFF
V: TRBV6-5
J: TRBJ1-1
size: once
D: TRBD1

DNA: TGTGCCACCAGAGATCTACTAGCGGGAGGGCGAGAGACCCAGTACTTC
CDR3: CATRDLLAGGRETQYF
V: TRBV19
J: TRBJ2-5
size: NA
D: TRBD2

DNA: TGTGCCAGCAGCTTATCGTGGGGGGGCGGCGGGGAGCAGTTCTTC
CDR3: CASSLSWGGGGEQFF
V: TRBV7-2
J: TRBJ2-1
size: NA
D: NA

DNA: TGTGCCAGCAGTCGCCTAGGTTCGGGACAGGGGAAACTGTTTTTT
CDR3: CASSRLGSGQGKLFF
V: TRBV28
J: TRBJ1-4
size: once
D: TRBD1

DNA: TGTGCCATCAGTGAAGGGGGGGCGGATTCACCCCTCCACTTT
CDR3: CAISEGGADSPLHF
V: TRBV10-3
J: TRBJ1-6
size: once
D: NA

DNA: TGTGCCTGGAGTTCCGGGTCCCGTTCTTACGAGCAGTACTTC
CDR3: CAWSSGSRSYEQYF
V: TRBV30
J: TRBJ2-7
size: NA
D: NA

DNA: TGTGCCACCAGCACCCTCGACTACTACACCGGGGAGCTGTTTTTT
CDR3: CATSTLDYYTGELFF
V: TRBV15
J: TRBJ2-2
size: NA
D: NA